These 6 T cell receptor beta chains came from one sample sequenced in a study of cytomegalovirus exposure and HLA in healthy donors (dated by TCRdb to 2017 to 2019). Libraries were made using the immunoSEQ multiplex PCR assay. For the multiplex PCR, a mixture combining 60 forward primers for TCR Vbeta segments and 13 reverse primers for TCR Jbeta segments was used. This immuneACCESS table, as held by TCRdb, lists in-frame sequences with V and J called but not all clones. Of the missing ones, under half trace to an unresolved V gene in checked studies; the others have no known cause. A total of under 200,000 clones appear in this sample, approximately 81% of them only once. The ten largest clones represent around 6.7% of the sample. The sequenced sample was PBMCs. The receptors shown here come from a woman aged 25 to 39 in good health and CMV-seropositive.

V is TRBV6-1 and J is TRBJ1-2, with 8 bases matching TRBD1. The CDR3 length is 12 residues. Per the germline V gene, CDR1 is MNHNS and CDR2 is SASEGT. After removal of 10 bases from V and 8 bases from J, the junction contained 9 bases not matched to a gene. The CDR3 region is CAIQDRDRGYTF. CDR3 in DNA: TGTGCCATTCAGGACAGGGATCGCGGCTACACCTTC.

The DNA of the CDR3 is TGTGCCAGCAGTTACCAGTTACTAGCTAGAATGAACACTGAAGCTTTCTTT. It codes for CASSYQLLARMNTEAFF. The chain recombines TRBV6-8 with TRBJ1-1; no clear D. The germline gives CDR1 MNHGY, CDR2 SAAAGT. CDR3 size: 17 residues. Trimming took 2 bases from V and 0 from J, leaving 16 bases between them.

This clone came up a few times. CDR3: CASRRTVQETQYF. DNA of the CDR3: TGTGCCAGTAGGCGGACAGTCCAAGAGACCCAGTACTTC. The V gene is TRBV19, the J gene TRBJ2-5; D is perhaps TRBD1 (6 bases). The CDR3 is 13 amino acids. V shed 6 bases and J shed 1 base, with 9 bases lying between them. Germline assignment: CDR1 LNHDA and CDR2 SQIVND (reference sequence).

DNA for the CDR3: TGTGCCAGTAGTATCTACTATCCGACAGGGAAAAGTCGGCAGTACTTC. This sequence encodes CASSIYYPTGKSRQYF. The V and J genes are TRBV19 and TRBJ2-7; 7 bases are shared with TRBD1. The germline gives CDR1 LNHDA, CDR2 SQIVND (reference sequence). V dropped 3 bases and J dropped 9; count of bases not matched to a gene: 17. The CDR3 is 16 residues long. Together with reference TRBV19 and TRBJ2-7, the CDR3 gives the full variable domain: DGGITQSPKYLFRKEGQNVTLSCEQNLNHDAMYWYRQDPGQGLRLIYYSQIVNDFQKGDIAEGYSVSREKKESFPLTVTSAQKNPTAFYLCASSIYYPTGKSRQYFGPGTRLTVT.

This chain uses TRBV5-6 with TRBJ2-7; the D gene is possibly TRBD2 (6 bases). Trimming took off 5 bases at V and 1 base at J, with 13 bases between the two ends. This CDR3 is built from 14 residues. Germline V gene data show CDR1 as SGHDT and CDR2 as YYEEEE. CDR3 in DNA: TGTGCCAGCAGGGTGGGACTCGGTTCCTACGAGCAGTACTTC. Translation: CASRVGLGSYEQYF.

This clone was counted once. The CDR3 here is CASSLDRLGPYEQYF. CDR3 DNA sequence: TGCGCCAGCAGCTTGGACAGGCTAGGTCCCTACGAGCAGTACTTC. The genes are TRBV5-1 and TRBJ2-7; a possible D gene is TRBD1 (5 bases). The germline V and J ends were trimmed by 0 bases and 2 bases, with 12 bases remaining between them. The CDR3 is 15 residues long. From germline, CDR1 is SGHRS and CDR2 YFSETQ.